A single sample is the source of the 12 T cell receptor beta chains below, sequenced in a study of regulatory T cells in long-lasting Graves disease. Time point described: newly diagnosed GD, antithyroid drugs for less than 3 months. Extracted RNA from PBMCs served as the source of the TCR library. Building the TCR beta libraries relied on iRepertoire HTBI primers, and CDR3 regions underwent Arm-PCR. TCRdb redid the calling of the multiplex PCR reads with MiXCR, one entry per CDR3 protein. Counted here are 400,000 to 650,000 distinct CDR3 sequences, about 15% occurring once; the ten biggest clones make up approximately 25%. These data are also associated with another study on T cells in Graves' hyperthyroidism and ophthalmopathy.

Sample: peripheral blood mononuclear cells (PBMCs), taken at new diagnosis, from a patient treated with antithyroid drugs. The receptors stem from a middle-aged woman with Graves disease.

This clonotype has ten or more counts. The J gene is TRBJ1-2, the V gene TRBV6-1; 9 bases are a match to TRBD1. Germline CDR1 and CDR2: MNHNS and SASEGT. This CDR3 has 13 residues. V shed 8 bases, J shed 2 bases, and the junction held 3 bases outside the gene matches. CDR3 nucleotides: TGTGCCAGCTACGGGACAGGGAACTATGGCTACACCTTC. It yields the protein CASYGTGNYGYTF.

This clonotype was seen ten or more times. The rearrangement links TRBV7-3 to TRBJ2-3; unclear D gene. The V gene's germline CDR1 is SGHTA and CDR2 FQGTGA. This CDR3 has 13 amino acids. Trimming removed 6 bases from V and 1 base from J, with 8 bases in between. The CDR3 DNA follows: TGTGCCAGCAGTGCCGTGGGCACAGATACGCAGTATTTT. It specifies CASSAVGTDTQYF.

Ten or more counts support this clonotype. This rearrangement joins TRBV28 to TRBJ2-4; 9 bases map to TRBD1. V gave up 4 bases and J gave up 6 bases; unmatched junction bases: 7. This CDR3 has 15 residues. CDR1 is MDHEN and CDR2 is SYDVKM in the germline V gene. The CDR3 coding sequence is TGTGCCAGCAGTTCTCGTACAGGGGGCGTAAACATTCAGTACTTC. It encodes CASSSRTGGVNIQYF.

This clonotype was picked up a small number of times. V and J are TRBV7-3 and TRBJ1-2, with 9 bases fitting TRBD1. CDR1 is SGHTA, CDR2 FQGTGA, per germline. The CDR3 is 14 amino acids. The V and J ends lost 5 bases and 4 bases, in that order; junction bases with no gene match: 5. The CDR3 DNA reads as TGTGCCAGCAGCGGCGACAGGGGGGCCTATGGCTACACCTTC. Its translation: CASSGDRGAYGYTF.

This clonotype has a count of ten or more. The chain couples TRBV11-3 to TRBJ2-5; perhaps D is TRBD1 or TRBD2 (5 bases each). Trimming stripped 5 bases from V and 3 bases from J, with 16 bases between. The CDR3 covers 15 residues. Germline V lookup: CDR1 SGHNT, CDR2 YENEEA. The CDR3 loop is CASSTSRDPEETQYF. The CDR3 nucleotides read TGTGCCAGCAGCACCAGCCGGGACCCCGAAGAGACCCAGTACTTC.

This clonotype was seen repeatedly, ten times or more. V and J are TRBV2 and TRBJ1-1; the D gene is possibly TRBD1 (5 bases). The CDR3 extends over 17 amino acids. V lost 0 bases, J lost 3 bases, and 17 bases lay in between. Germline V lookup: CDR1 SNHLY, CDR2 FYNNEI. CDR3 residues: CASSEAGDRFRDTEAFF. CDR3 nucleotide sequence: TGTGCCAGCAGTGAAGCGGGGGACCGTTTTAGGGACACTGAAGCTTTCTTT.

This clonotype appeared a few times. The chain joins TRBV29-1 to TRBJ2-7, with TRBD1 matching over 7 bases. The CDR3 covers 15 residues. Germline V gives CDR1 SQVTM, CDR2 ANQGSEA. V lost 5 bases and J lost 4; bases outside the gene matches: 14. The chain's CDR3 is CSVTDPRQGAYEQYF. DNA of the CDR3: TGCAGCGTTACAGATCCCCGACAGGGAGCTTACGAGCAGTACTTC.

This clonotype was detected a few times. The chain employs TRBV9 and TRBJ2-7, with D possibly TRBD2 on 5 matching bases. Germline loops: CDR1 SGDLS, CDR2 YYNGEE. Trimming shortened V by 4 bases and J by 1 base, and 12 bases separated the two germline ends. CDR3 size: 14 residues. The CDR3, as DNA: TGTGCCAGCAGCCCCATTACTAGTTCCTACGAGCAGTACTTC. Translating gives CASSPITSSYEQYF.

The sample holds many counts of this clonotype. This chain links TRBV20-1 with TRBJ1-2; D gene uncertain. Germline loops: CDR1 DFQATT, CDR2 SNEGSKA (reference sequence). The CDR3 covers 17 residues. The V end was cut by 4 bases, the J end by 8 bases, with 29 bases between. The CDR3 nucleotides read TGCAGTGCTAAGCAGCCACCTACGGTTCCGGGAGGATGGGGCTACACCTTC. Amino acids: CSAKQPPTVPGGWGYTF.

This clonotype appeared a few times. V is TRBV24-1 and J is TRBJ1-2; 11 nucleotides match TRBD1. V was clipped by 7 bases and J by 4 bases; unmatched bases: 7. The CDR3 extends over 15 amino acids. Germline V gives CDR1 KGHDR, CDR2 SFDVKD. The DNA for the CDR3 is TGTGCCACCAGCTCCGGGACAGGGGGACGCTATGGCTACACCTTC. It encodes CATSSGTGGRYGYTF.

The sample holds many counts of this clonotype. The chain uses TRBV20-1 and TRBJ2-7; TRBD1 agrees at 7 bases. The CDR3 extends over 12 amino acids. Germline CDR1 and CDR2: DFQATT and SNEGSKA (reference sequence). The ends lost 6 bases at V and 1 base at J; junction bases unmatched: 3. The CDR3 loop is CSARQGSYEQYF. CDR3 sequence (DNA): TGCAGTGCCAGACAGGGTTCCTACGAGCAGTACTTC.

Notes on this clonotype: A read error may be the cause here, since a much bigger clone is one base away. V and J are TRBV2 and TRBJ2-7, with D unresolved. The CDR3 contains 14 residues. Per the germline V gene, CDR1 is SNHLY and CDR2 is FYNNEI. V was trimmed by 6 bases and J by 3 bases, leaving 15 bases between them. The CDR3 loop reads CASSSSSRVYEQYF. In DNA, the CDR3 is TGTGCCAGCAGCTCCTCGAGCCGGGTCTACGAGCAGTACTTC.